This record concerns one TCR beta chain sequence. This entry belongs to a study of T cell changes during pregnancy in multiple sclerosis. Clones were sequenced by immunoSEQ multiplex PCR, and TCRdb holds only the in-frame ones, with some missing. The sample lists tens of thousands of clones; roughly 92% were seen once. Trimming cost V 7 bases and J 2 bases, with 12 bases left between them. CDR3 length: 13 amino acids. The germline V gene encodes CDR1 SGHRS and CDR2 YFSETQ. The rearrangement joins TRBV5-1 to TRBJ2-5; D perhaps matches TRBD1 (5 bases). Here the sequenced sample was CD4+ T cells from peripheral blood mononuclear cells, taken before pregnancy. The source of this sequence is a female donor with multiple sclerosis, enrolled in a pregnancy study. CDR3 DNA sequence: TGCGCCAGCTCACCGACAGTACAAGAGACCCAGTACTTC. Residues: CASSPTVQETQYF.